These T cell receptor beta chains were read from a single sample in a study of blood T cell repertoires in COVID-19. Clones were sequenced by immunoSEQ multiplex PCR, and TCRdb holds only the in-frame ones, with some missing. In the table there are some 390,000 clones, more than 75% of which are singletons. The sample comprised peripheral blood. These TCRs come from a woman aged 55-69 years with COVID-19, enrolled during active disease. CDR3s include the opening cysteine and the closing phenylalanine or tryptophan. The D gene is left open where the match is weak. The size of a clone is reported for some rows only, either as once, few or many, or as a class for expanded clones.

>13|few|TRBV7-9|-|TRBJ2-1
TGTGCCAGCAGCTTAACCGCGGGCAATGAGCAGTTCTTC
CASSLTAGNEQFF
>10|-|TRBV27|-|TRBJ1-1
TGTGCCAGCGGGAGGACTGAAGCTTTCTTT
CASGRTEAFF
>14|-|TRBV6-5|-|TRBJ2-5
TGTGCCAGCAGACAACAGGGCCGCCCCGAGACCCAGTACTTC
CASRQQGRPETQYF
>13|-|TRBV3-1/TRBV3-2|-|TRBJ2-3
TGTGCCAGTGGGACATTGGGGGCAGATACGCAGTATTTT
CASGTLGADTQYF
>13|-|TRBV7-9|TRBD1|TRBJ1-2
TGTGCCAGCAGGTCAGGGGGCGGCTATGGCTACACCTTC
CASRSGGGYGYTF
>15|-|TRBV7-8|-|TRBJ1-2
TGTGCCAGCAGCCGCGCCGAGAACAGCCCATATGGCTACACCTTC
CASSRAENSPYGYTF
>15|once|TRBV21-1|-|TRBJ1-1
TGTGCCAGCAGCACTTGGACAGGGCTATACACTGAAGCTTTCTTT
CASSTWTGLYTEAFF
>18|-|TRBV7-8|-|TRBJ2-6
TGTGCCAGCAGCTTAGTCGGCCCAGGGGCTTCGGGGGCCAACGTCCTGACTTTC
CASSLVGPGASGANVLTF
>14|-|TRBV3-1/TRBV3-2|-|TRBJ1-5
TGTGCCAGCAGCCAAGAATCCCTGAATCAGCCCCAGCATTTT
CASSQESLNQPQHF
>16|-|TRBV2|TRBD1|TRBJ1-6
TGTGCCAGCAGTACCCCCGGGACAGGTGGTAATTCACCCCTCCACTTT
CASSTPGTGGNSPLHF
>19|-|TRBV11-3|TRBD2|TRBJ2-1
TGTGCCAGCAGCTTAGATCGGGGGGGGAGGTTTAGCTCCTACAATGAGCAGTTCTTC
CASSLDRGGRFSSYNEQFF
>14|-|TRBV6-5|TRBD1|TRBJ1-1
TGTGCCAGCAGTTCTAAGGACAGGGCCAGGAAAGCTTTCTTT
CASSSKDRARKAFF
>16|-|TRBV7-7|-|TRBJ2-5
TGTGCTAGCAGCTTAAGGCTGGGGGCCGGTGGAGAGACCCAGTACTTC
CASSLRLGAGGETQYF
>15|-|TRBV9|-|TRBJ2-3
TGTGCCAGCAGCGTAGGACGGAGGAGCACAGATACGCAGTATTTT
CASSVGRRSTDTQYF
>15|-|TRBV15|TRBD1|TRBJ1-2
TGTGCCACCAGCAGATACCGGGACAGGGGAGATGGCTACACCTTC
CATSRYRDRGDGYTF
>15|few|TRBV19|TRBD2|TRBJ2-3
TGTGCCAGTAGTCCCGGACTAGCGGGGCTTGGTACGCAGTATTTT
CASSPGLAGLGTQYF
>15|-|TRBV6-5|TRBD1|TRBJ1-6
TGTGCCAGCAGCCCGGGGGACAGGGAGAATTCACCCCTCCACTTT
CASSPGDRENSPLHF
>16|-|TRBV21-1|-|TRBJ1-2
TGTGCCAGCAGCAAAGTCGGGCGGTGGGGGGACTATGGCTACACCTTC
CASSKVGRWGDYGYTF
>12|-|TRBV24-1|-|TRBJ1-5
TGTGCCACCAGTGTCGGAGATCAGCCCCAGCATTTT
CATSVGDQPQHF
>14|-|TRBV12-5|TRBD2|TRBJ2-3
TGTGCTAGTGCCCCTAGCGGGGGGGGATATACGCAGTATTTT
CASAPSGGGYTQYF
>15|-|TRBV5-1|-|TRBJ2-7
TGCGCCAGCAGCTTCAATAGCCCTAGCTCCTACGAGCAGTACTTC
CASSFNSPSSYEQYF
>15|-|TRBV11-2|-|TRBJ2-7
TGTGCCAGCAGCTTAGGGCCAACAGGGATCGTTGAGCAGTACTTC
CASSLGPTGIVEQYF
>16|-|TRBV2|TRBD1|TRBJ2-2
TGTGCCAGCAGCATTCGGGGACAGGGTAAAACCGGGGAGCTGTTTTTT
CASSIRGQGKTGELFF
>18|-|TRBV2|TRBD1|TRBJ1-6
TGTGCCAGCAGTGTTCGCCCTCCGGGACAGGGAAGGAATTCACCCCTCCACTTT
CASSVRPPGQGRNSPLHF
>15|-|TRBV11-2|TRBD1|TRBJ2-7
TGTGCCAGCAGCCAAGGACAGGGCACATCCTACGAGCAGTACTTC
CASSQGQGTSYEQYF
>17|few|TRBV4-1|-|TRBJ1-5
TGCGCCAGCAGCCAAGAATGGGGGGATTATAGCAATCAGCCCCAGCATTTT
CASSQEWGDYSNQPQHF
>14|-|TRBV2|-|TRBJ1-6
TGTGCCAGCAGCAAAACAGGGCAAGGATCACCCCTCCACTTT
CASSKTGQGSPLHF
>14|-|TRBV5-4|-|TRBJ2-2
TGTGCCAGCAGCCAGGGACAGAACACCGGGGAGCTGTTTTTT
CASSQGQNTGELFF
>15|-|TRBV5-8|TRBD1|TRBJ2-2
TGTGCCAGCAGCACGGACAGGGCATACACCGGGGAGCTGTTTTTT
CASSTDRAYTGELFF
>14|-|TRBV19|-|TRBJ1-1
TGTGCCAGTAGAGTGGGCAGCTTAAACACTGAAGCTTTCTTT
CASRVGSLNTEAFF
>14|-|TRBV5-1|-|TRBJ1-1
TGCGCCAGCAGAAGGGGTCAAATCAACACTGAAGCTTTCTTT
CASRRGQINTEAFF
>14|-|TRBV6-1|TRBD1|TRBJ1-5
TGTGCCAGCAGCCGAGGACAGGGCAATCAGCCCCAGCATTTT
CASSRGQGNQPQHF
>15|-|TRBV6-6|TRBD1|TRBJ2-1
TGTGCCAGCAGTTCCGGGACAGGGGTTGGTAATGAGCAGTTCTTC
CASSSGTGVGNEQFF
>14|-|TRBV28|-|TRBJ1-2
TGTGCCAGCAGTTTGGGAGGGGCTTTACGTGGCTACACCTTC
CASSLGGALRGYTF
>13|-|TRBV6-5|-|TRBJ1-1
TGTGCCAGCAGAGGCGGGGTAAACACTGAAGCTTTCTTT
CASRGGVNTEAFF
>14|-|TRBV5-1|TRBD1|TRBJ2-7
TGCGCCAGCAGTTTTGGACAGGGCCCCTACGAGCAGTACTTC
CASSFGQGPYEQYF
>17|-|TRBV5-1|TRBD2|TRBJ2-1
TGCGCCAGCAGCTTGCCGGGACTAGCGGGGGGTTACAATGAGCAGTTCTTC
CASSLPGLAGGYNEQFF
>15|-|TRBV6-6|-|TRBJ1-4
TGTGCCAGCGGTCACCCGGAGGCTCCTAATGAAAAACTGTTTTTT
CASGHPEAPNEKLFF
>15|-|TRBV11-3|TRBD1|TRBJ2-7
TGTGCCAGCAGCTTCGGACAGGGGGTTTCCTACGAGCAGTACTTC
CASSFGQGVSYEQYF
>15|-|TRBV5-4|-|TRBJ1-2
TGTGCCAGCAGCGAAACGAGGGATATCAACTATGGCTACACCTTC
CASSETRDINYGYTF
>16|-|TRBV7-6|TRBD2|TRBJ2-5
TGTGCCAGCAGCTGGACTAGCGGGGGGGCTAGGGAGACCCAGTACTTC
CASSWTSGGARETQYF
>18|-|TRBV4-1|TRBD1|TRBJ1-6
TGCGCCAGCAGCCCGAGGGACAGCTATCTTTCTTATAATTCACCCCTCCACTTT
CASSPRDSYLSYNSPLHF
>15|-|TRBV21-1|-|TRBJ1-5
TGTGCCAGCAGCCCCTCCGCAGGGGATAATCAGCCCCAGCATTTT
CASSPSAGDNQPQHF
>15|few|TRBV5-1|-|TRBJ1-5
TGCGCCAGCAGGGAACAGGGTGGAAGCAATCAGCCCCAGCATTTT
CASREQGGSNQPQHF
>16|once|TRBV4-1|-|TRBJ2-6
TGCGCCAGCAGCCAAGCTCAGGCCTCCTGGGCCAACGTCCTGACTTTC
CASSQAQASWANVLTF
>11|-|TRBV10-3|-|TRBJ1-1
TGTGCCATCAGTGGGGGCCTCGGGGCTTTCTTT
CAISGGLGAFF
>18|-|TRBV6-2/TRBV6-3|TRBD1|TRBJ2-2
TGTGCCAGCAGTTACCAGGCGGACAGGGGGTTCTACACCGGGGAGCTGTTTTTT
CASSYQADRGFYTGELFF